In its sample, the clone carrying this T cell receptor beta chain was seen many times. The target antigen is unknown. The data were taken from a study of early T cells in non-severe SARS-CoV-2 infection. Study as a whole: Chains stayed unpaired after sequencing of bulk RNA from unsorted whole blood. Notes on the study in general: Sequences matched to VDJdb favored anti-spike CD8 responses, while private and CD4 specificities were missed.

Attachment of unique molecular identifiers was made to individual cDNA molecules. TCRdb independently ran MiXCR on the 5' RACE reads; one entry per CDR3 protein. The sample holds around 70,000 distinct CDR3 sequences; 9% to 15% are singletons and the top ten take about 3.9%. Deletions cut 2 bases from V and 4 bases from J, with 14 bases between. CDR1 MNHEY and CDR2 SMNVEV come from the germline V gene (reference sequence). The CDR3 length is 15 residues. Sequenced sample: whole blood. The chain has TRBV27 and TRBJ1-1; D uncertain. This clonotype originated in an adult who was a healthcare worker with PCR-confirmed SARS-CoV-2 infection or an uninfected control (not recorded which). CDR3: CASSLGRLRGTEAFF. CDR3 nucleotide sequence: TGTGCCAGCAGTTTAGGGCGGCTTCGTGGCACTGAAGCTTTCTTT.